The sequence of this T cell receptor beta chain was determined in a study of glioma-infiltrating T cells. Amplification of TCR alpha and beta CDR3 regions from RNA used iRepertoire nested multiplex PCR. Tissue mRNA or PBMC total RNA, 100-400 ng, went into one-step reverse transcription and amplification. Each CDR3 protein is one row after TCRdb ran MiXCR on the multiplex PCR reads. The sample shows around 130,000 distinct CDR3 sequences, around a quarter of them seen only once. With 5 bases removed from V and 4 bases from J, the gap between germline ends came to 9 bases. There are 13 residues in the CDR3. Germline lookup yields CDR1 SGHTA and CDR2 FQGTGA. In its sample, this clonotype was seen a few times. What it recognizes is unknown. Study-wide results and caveats: Tissue-blood divergence was below expectation in non-neoplastic patients, above in gliomas.

This clonotype originated in a human donor with low-grade glioma or glioblastoma, undergoing nonglioma brain surgery, or in good health (not recorded which). The sample comprised glioma tissue, nonneoplastic brain tissue, or PBMCs (not recorded which). V gene TRBV7-3 combines with J gene TRBJ1-5, with D unclear. CDR3 loop: CASSLSENQPQHF. CDR3 bases: TGTGCCAGCAGCCTCTCTGAGAATCAGCCCCAGCATTTT. The entire variable domain, with the rest obtained from reference TRBV7-3 and TRBJ1-5, is as follows: GAGVSQTPSNKVTEKGKYVELRCDPISGHTALYWYRQSLGQGPEFLIYFQGTGAADDSGLPNDRFFAVRPEGSVSTLKIQRTERGDSAVYLCASSLSENQPQHFGDGTRLSIL.